The clone carrying this T cell receptor (beta chain) was counted ten times or more. Antigen specificity is unknown. This sample is part of a study of neurological immune-mediated disorders. Study-wide results and caveats: Patients with HTLV-1-associated myelopathy had the highest level of TCR clonal expansion, whereas patients with multiple sclerosis had the lowest level, falling beneath the level found in healthy controls. None of the CDR3 amino acid sequences found in expanded clones was shared across subjects. This suggests that the TCR-beta repertoires were private in all groups.

cDNA was made by 5'RACE with 10-nucleotide random UMIs. TCRdb used MiXCR to reprocess the 5' RACE reads, holding one entry per CDR3 protein. The table records about 59,000 distinct CDR3 sequences, 24% of them present only once. Time point denoted: technical triplicate 2. CDR1 is DFQATT and CDR2 is SNEGSKA in the germline V gene (reference sequence). This CDR3 has 13 amino acids. The ends lost 7 bases at V and 5 bases at J; junction bases unmatched: 7. V gene TRBV20-1 combines with J gene TRBJ2-7; 11 nucleotides align to TRBD2. Sequencing input: PBMCs. This TCR was recovered from a man aged 60 to 69 with HTLV-1-associated myelopathy (HAM/TSP). CDR3 protein: CSVVAGGRNEQYF. CDR3 coding DNA: TGCAGTGTCGTAGCGGGAGGGCGGAACGAGCAGTACTTC.